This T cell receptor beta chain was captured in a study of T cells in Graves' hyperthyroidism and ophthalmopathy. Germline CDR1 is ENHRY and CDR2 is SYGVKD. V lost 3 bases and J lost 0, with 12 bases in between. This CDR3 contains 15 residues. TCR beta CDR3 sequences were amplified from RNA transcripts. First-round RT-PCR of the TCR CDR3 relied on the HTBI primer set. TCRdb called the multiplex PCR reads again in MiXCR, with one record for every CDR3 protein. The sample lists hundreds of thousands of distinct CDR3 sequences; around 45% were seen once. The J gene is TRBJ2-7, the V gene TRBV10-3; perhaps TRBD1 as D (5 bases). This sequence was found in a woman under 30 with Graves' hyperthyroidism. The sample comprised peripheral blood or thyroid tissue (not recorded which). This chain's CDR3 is CAISDPTESSYEQYF. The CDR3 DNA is TGTGCCATCAGTGATCCGACAGAGAGCTCCTACGAGCAGTACTTC.